A selection of T cell receptor beta chains follows, all from one sample in a study of blood T cell repertoires in COVID-19. The table came from immunoSEQ multiplex PCR; TCRdb's copy has only in-frame clones and leaves some out. The sample includes under 150,000 clones, roughly 90% of them seen just once. The sequenced sample was peripheral blood. The receptors were sampled from a man in his 60s with COVID-19, enrolled during active disease. The CDR3 runs from the conserved cysteine through the conserved F or W. A D gene is named only where the DNA matches it firmly.

v_gene	d_gene	j_gene	CDR3aa
TRBV3-1/TRBV3-2	TRBD2	TRBJ2-3	CASSSEWGTSGRTDTQYF
TRBV6-5	TRBD2	TRBJ2-1	CASSPERESYNEQFF
TRBV19	TRBD1	TRBJ2-5	CASSILDREETQYF
TRBV7-2	-	TRBJ2-7	CASSPRAGISYEQYF
TRBV19	TRBD1	TRBJ1-4	CASSLTGQHEKLFF
TRBV7-2	TRBD1	TRBJ2-3	CASSASGGADTQYF
TRBV6-5	-	TRBJ2-7	CASSYSRGSKINEQYF
TRBV28	-	TRBJ2-2	CASRNSGTGELFF
TRBV4-1	-	TRBJ2-3	CASTSEGVRSDTQYF
TRBV5-1	TRBD1	TRBJ1-1	CASSLAPDRRQNTEAFF
TRBV10-3	-	TRBJ1-6	CAISEGGDHNSPLHF
TRBV19	-	TRBJ1-2	CASSMGPGGYGYTF
TRBV7-2	-	TRBJ1-2	CASSQNYGYTF
TRBV9	-	TRBJ2-3	CASSVGSGPPPGTDTQYF
TRBV24-1	-	TRBJ1-5	CATSDPGRPQHF
TRBV28	TRBD1	TRBJ1-4	CASNPRGRGEKLFF
TRBV9	TRBD2	TRBJ2-1	CASSTFGGRAVNEQFF
TRBV5-6	TRBD1	TRBJ2-7	CASSLGQGGYEQYF
TRBV2	TRBD1	TRBJ1-2	CASRTGEANYGYTF
TRBV2	-	TRBJ1-2	CASSELVSTVYGYTF
TRBV6-2/TRBV6-3	TRBD1	TRBJ2-7	CASSFSGQGLYEQYF
TRBV5-1	-	TRBJ2-7	CASSHDINSYEQYF
TRBV12-3/TRBV12-4	TRBD1	TRBJ1-5	CASSGGSNQPQHF
TRBV5-6	-	TRBJ1-4	CASSDWTDATNEKLFF
TRBV7-8	-	TRBJ1-3	CASSLGLSSGNTIYF
TRBV27	TRBD2	TRBJ2-1	CASSGIAGTDNEQFF
TRBV27	TRBD1	TRBJ1-5	CASSSTDRAQPQHF
TRBV18	-	TRBJ1-1	CAIQQDRDTEAFF
TRBV28	-	TRBJ2-1	CASMLGGQVVPYNEQFF
TRBV19	TRBD1	TRBJ2-7	CASSPGQEFYEQYF
TRBV27	TRBD1	TRBJ2-7	CASSSRQGAYEQYF
TRBV25-1	TRBD1	TRBJ1-2	CASSGGTGVYGYTF
TRBV24-1	-	TRBJ2-5	CATSDQGETQYF